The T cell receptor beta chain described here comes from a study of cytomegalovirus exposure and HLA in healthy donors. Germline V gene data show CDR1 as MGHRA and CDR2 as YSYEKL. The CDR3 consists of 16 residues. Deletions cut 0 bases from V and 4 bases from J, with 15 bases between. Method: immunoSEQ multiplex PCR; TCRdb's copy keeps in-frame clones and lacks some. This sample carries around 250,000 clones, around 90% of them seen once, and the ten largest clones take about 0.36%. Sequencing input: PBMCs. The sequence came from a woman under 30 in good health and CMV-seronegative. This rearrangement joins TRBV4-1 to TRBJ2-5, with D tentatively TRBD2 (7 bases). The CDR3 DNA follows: TGCGCCAGCAGCCAAGAATGGGGGGGGCCGGGAGAGACCCAGTACTTC. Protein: CASSQEWGGPGETQYF.